This T cell receptor (beta chain) was documented in a study of shared clonotypes between healthy human individuals. Whole-study context: Each donor had three CD4 naive, three CD4 memory, two CD8 naive and one CD8 memory plate. Whole-study results and caveats: The four-donor shared clonotypes exceeded non-shared clonotypes in generation probability, with non-shared ones scoring lower. Generally, estimated richness proved larger in naive subsets than it did in memory subsets.

Concerning this clone itself: Its antigen is not known.

Germline V gene data show CDR1 as MNHEY and CDR2 as SVGAGI. The CDR3 totals 13 residues. Trimming left V 8 bases short and J 12 bases short, with 22 bases between. Original methodology: Junction-only immunoSEQ sequences carried no quality scores, so filtering differed. The assay was immunoSEQ multiplex PCR, and TCRdb's table has in-frame clones only and misses some. D and trimming were read from the DNA, whereas the V and J calls and clone size are those reported in that table. The table lists 850,000 to 1,200,000 clones, 75% of them singletons. This chain connects TRBV6-5 to TRBJ1-2; tentatively, D is TRBD1 (6 bases). Sequencing input: memory CD4+ T cells sorted from blood. Described subset: CD45RA-negative fraction. The clonotype comes from a man in his late teens or twenties in good health. The CDR3 DNA follows: TGTGCCAGCGGGCCTTTTGGGGGCAGGACCCACACCTTC. Its translation is CASGPFGGRTHTF.